These T cell receptor beta chains were read from a single sample in a study of cytomegalovirus exposure and HLA in healthy donors. The assay was immunoSEQ multiplex PCR, and TCRdb's table has in-frame clones only and misses some. The data contain approximately 170,000 clones, around 75% of them singletons. The sequenced sample was PBMCs. The receptors here all came from a woman aged 25 to 39 in good health and CMV-seropositive. Each CDR3 is given with its conserved first and last residue. D genes are given only for firm matches. The listing skips clone size in some rows; elsewhere it reads once, few, many or a size class.

TRBJ1-4,TRBV7-2,.,.,TGTGCCAGCAGCCCCCCATGGTGGGAGACTAATGAAAAACTGTTTTTT,CASSPPWWETNEKLFF
TRBJ1-3,TRBV15,.,.,TGTGCCACCAGCAGAGATCAAGGGGATTCTGGAAACACCATATATTTT,CATSRDQGDSGNTIYF
TRBJ2-5,TRBV5-1,TRBD2,.,TGCGCCAGCAGCTTGGTACCAGCGGGAAAAGATAGAGAGACCCAGTACTTC,CASSLVPAGKDRETQYF
TRBJ1-5,TRBV19,.,.,TGTGCCAGTACCCCTGGGCGGGGAGTGGGACTTTATAGCAATCAGCCCCAGCATTTT,CASTPGRGVGLYSNQPQHF
TRBJ2-2,TRBV11-3,.,.,TGTGCCAGCAGCTTATCAGCGAGCGGGGAGCTGTTTTTT,CASSLSASGELFF
TRBJ2-7,TRBV5-1,TRBD2,few,TGCGCCAGCAGCCCCGGACTAGCGGGATACGAGCAGTACTTC,CASSPGLAGYEQYF
TRBJ1-1,TRBV7-2,TRBD1,once,TGTGCCAGCAGCTTACATGGACTAACCACAGGGGTGAGGAGCACTGAAGCTTTCTTT,CASSLHGLTTGVRSTEAFF
TRBJ2-1,TRBV7-2,.,.,TGTGCCAGCAGGGGGCTGGGTGAGCAGTTCTTC,CASRGLGEQFF
TRBJ2-3,TRBV7-9,TRBD2,.,TGTGCCAGCAGCTTAGCTCTAGCGGGAGTTCTCACAGATACGCAGTATTTT,CASSLALAGVLTDTQYF
TRBJ1-1,TRBV12-5,.,.,TGTGCTAGTGGTTTGGTACGTGGGGAGGTTAGCACTGAAGCTTTCTTT,CASGLVRGEVSTEAFF
TRBJ2-5,TRBV6-5,.,.,TGTGCCAGCAGTTATGGACTGCAAGAGACCCAGTACTTC,CASSYGLQETQYF
TRBJ1-5,TRBV19,.,.,TGTGCCAGTAGCTATGAGGAGGATAATCAGCCCCAGCATTTT,CASSYEEDNQPQHF
TRBJ1-1,TRBV5-1,.,.,TGCGCCAGCAGCTTGGAAGGGAGTAATGAAGCTTTCTTT,CASSLEGSNEAFF
TRBJ2-7,TRBV7-6,TRBD1,.,TGTGCCAGCAGCGCTGGGACAGTACCCTCCTACGAGCAGTACTTC,CASSAGTVPSYEQYF
TRBJ1-1,TRBV19,.,.,TGTGCCAGCTCCCCAGGGCAACCGAACACTGAAGCTTTCTTT,CASSPGQPNTEAFF
TRBJ2-5,TRBV20-1,.,.,TGCAGTCCAGGGGAGACCCAGTACTTC,CSPGETQYF
TRBJ2-2,TRBV7-9,TRBD2,.,TGTGCCAGCAGCCCCCAAACTAGCGGGAGGGCAAACACCGGGGAGCTGTTTTTT,CASSPQTSGRANTGELFF
TRBJ1-3,TRBV7-2,.,.,TGTGCCAGCACCCACTCTGGAAACACCATATATTTT,CASTHSGNTIYF
TRBJ1-4,TRBV6-5,.,.,TGTGCCAGCAGTTTGGATTCAGGGTTGGCTAATGAAAAACTGTTTTTT,CASSLDSGLANEKLFF
TRBJ2-7,TRBV5-4,TRBD1,.,TGTGCCAGCAGCTTTGGGCAGGGGGCTACCTACGAGCAGTACTTC,CASSFGQGATYEQYF
TRBJ2-7,TRBV5-1,TRBD2,.,TGCGCCAGCAGCTTGACGGGAGGGCACTCCTACGAGCAGTACTTC,CASSLTGGHSYEQYF
TRBJ2-3,TRBV29-1,TRBD2,.,TGCAGCGCACGTGGACTAGCGGGAGGGCAAGCTAGCACAGATACGCAGTATTTT,CSARGLAGGQASTDTQYF
TRBJ1-4,TRBV27,.,.,TGTGCCAGCAGCTCCCCATCGAGTGAAAAACTGTTTTTT,CASSSPSSEKLFF
TRBJ2-5,TRBV28,TRBD1,.,TGTGCCAGCAGTTTCCGCACAAGGACAGGGTGGCCAGAGACCCAGTACTTC,CASSFRTRTGWPETQYF
TRBJ1-2,TRBV29-1,TRBD1,.,TGCAGCGTTGTGACAGGGCCCCGGTATGGCTACACCTTC,CSVVTGPRYGYTF
TRBJ2-7,TRBV4-1,.,.,TGCGCCAGCAGCCAAGTACTAGCCGGGGCCGGCGAGCAGTACTTC,CASSQVLAGAGEQYF
TRBJ2-6,TRBV2,.,.,.,CASSILEAGANVLTF
TRBJ2-3,TRBV14,.,.,TGTGCCAGCAGCCAAGGGCTAGCGCCAGATACGCAGTATTTT,CASSQGLAPDTQYF
TRBJ2-3,TRBV5-4,TRBD2,.,TGTGCCAGCAGTCGGGGACTAGCGGGAGAGGGAGATACGCAGTATTTT,CASSRGLAGEGDTQYF
TRBJ1-6,TRBV28,.,.,TGTGCCAGCAGTTTATTGGGGCGTTCACCCCTCCACTTT,CASSLLGRSPLHF
TRBJ2-7,TRBV10-2,.,.,TGCGCCAGCAGTGAGTACATGGACGAGCAGTACTTC,CASSEYMDEQYF
TRBJ2-1,TRBV6-1,.,few,TGTGCCAGCAGTGAAGGAGCGGCTTCTTACAATGAGCAGTTCTTC,CASSEGAASYNEQFF
TRBJ2-7,TRBV11-2,.,.,TGTGCCAGCAGCGAAGGGGCAGGGACCTACGAGCAGTACTTC,CASSEGAGTYEQYF
TRBJ2-3,TRBV28,.,.,TGTGCCAGCAGTTTTGAGTTCCCAGATACGCAGTATTTT,CASSFEFPDTQYF
TRBJ1-1,TRBV19,.,.,TGTGCCAGTAGTATCTCGGTGATGAACACTGAAGCTTTCTTT,CASSISVMNTEAFF
TRBJ1-1,TRBV28,.,.,TGTGCCAGCAGTTTAGACAGGACACACACTGAAGCTTTCTTT,CASSLDRTHTEAFF
TRBJ2-1,TRBV27,TRBD2,.,TGTGCCAGCAGTTTGCTAGCGGGAAGCTCCTACAATGAGCAGTTCTTC,CASSLLAGSSYNEQFF
TRBJ1-3,TRBV6-4,.,.,TGTGCCAGCAGTGACTCGTGGGGGCCGGGAAACACCATATATTTT,CASSDSWGPGNTIYF
TRBJ2-1,TRBV4-2,TRBD2,.,TGTGCCAGCAGCTCTGGGGCTGGGACTAGCGGCGGTGAGCAGTTCTTC,CASSSGAGTSGGEQFF
TRBJ2-3,TRBV5-6,.,once,TGTGCCAGCAGCTTGTCGGGCAGGGCGAGATCCACAGATACGCAGTATTTT,CASSLSGRARSTDTQYF
TRBJ2-7,TRBV25-1,TRBD1,.,TGTGCCAGCAGTGGCCGACAGGGGCAAGCCTACGAGCAGTACTTC,CASSGRQGQAYEQYF
TRBJ2-1,TRBV27,.,.,TGTGCCAGCAGTTTCACAGGGAGCGGTAATGAGCAGTTCTTC,CASSFTGSGNEQFF
TRBJ1-1,TRBV5-6,.,few,TGTGCCAGCAGCTTGTCGGGAATCTCTGAAGCTTTCTTT,CASSLSGISEAFF
TRBJ1-4,TRBV15,.,.,TGTGCCACCAGCGGACTAGGGGTAGCCAAACTGTTTTTT,CATSGLGVAKLFF
TRBJ2-7,TRBV6-1,.,.,TGTGCCAGCAGTGAATCGTGGAAGGGGCACGAGCAGTACTTC,CASSESWKGHEQYF
TRBJ1-1,TRBV27,.,.,TGTGCCAGCAGTTTCTCGGGTAGGCACACTGAAGCTTTCTTT,CASSFSGRHTEAFF
TRBJ2-1,TRBV19,TRBD1,.,TGTGCCAGTAACAAACAGGGGCTCTACAATGAGCAGTTCTTC,CASNKQGLYNEQFF
TRBJ1-5,TRBV19,TRBD1,.,TGTGCCAGTAGTATGTTTTCGGACAGGGGGCGCCGAGGCAATCAGCCCCAGCATTTT,CASSMFSDRGRRGNQPQHF
TRBJ1-2,TRBV19,TRBD1,.,TGTGCCAGCGGACAGGGGAACGGCTACACCTTC,CASGQGNGYTF
TRBJ2-5,TRBV5-1,TRBD1,.,TGCGCCAGCAGCATAGGACCAGGGGGCACAGAGACCCAGTACTTC,CASSIGPGGTETQYF
TRBJ1-1,TRBV5-1,TRBD1,few,TGCGCCAGCAGCCTAGAACCGACAGGGGAGGCTTTCTTT,CASSLEPTGEAFF
TRBJ1-5,TRBV5-6,TRBD1,.,TGTGCCAGCAGCACATATCGGGGGACAGATTTCAATCAGCCCCAGCATTTT,CASSTYRGTDFNQPQHF
TRBJ2-2,TRBV28,.,few,TGTGCCAGCACCTTGGCTCTGGGGGAGCTGTTTTTT,CASTLALGELFF